One sample yielded the 14 T cell receptor beta chains listed below, sequenced in a study of metastatic and nonmetastatic thyroid tumors. Using MiXCR, TCRdb reanalyzed the PCR reads. The sample lists 45,000 to 55,000 clones, 24% occurring once. Not a single patient had been given any form of treatment at any point before undergoing thyroid surgery. Sequenced input: blood. These TCRs come from a male donor with papillary thyroid cancer or a benign thyroid nodule (not recorded which). Some clones in this sample may be carry-over from other donors' samples.

This clone has ten or more counts. A much larger clone lies a single base off, so this may be a read error. The chain combines TRBV6-1 with TRBJ2-3; TRBD2 is a possible D gene (7 bases). V lost 5 bases to trimming and J lost 8 bases, with 20 bases between them. The germline V gene encodes CDR1 MNHNS and CDR2 SASEGT. CDR3 length: 15 amino acids. The CDR3 bases are TGTGCCAGCAGTCCTACTAGGGGGGGAAGAAGTACGCAGTATTTT. Encoded protein: CASSPTRGGRSTQYF.

The chain has TRBV7-9 and TRBJ2-7; D possibly corresponds to TRBD1 (5 bases). This CDR3 is built from 15 residues. Germline V gene sequence: CDR1 SEHNR, CDR2 FQNEAQ (reference sequence). Trimming removed 5 bases at V and 2 bases at J, with 16 bases between. This chain's CDR3 is CASSPGRQPTYEQYF. For the CDR3, the DNA is TGTGCCAGCAGCCCTGGGCGACAGCCAACCTACGAGCAGTACTTC.

This clone was detected ten times or more. The chain uses TRBV4-2 and TRBJ2-1, with 10 bases that match TRBD2. With 0 bases clipped from V and 7 bases from J, the junction kept 9 bases outside the gene matches. Per the germline V gene, CDR1 is LGHNA and CDR2 is YNFKEQ. The CDR3 extends over 17 amino acids. CDR3 DNA: TGTGCCAGCAGCCAAGATAGTACGGCTAGCGGGAGTAATGAGCAGTTCTTC. It yields the protein CASSQDSTASGSNEQFF.

Ten or more counts support this clone. The chain has TRBV11-1 and TRBJ2-6; D call uncertain. This CDR3 comprises 16 residues. The germline V gene encodes CDR1 SGHAT and CDR2 FQDESV (reference sequence). The V and J ends lost 3 bases and 0 bases respectively, with 9 bases between them. The DNA for the CDR3 is TGTGCCAGCAGCTTCGGACCGTACTCTGGGGCCAACGTCCTGACTTTC. This codes for CASSFGPYSGANVLTF.

The CDR3 reads CASSPSPGTSSRYEQYF. The CDR3 DNA sequence: TGTGCCAGCTCACCGTCACCAGGGACTAGCTCGAGGTACGAGCAGTACTTC. This chain links TRBV18 with TRBJ2-7; 9 bases agree with TRBD2. The CDR3 has 17 residues. With 3 bases clipped from V and 4 bases from J, the junction kept 13 bases outside the gene matches. CDR1 is KGHSH, CDR2 LQKENI, per germline.

This clone occurred many times. The chain recombines TRBV2 with TRBJ2-7; D is possibly TRBD1 or TRBD2 (5 bases each). Trimming stripped 6 bases from V and 3 bases from J, with 9 bases between. Germline V gives CDR1 SNHLY, CDR2 FYNNEI. The length of the CDR3 is 12 residues. DNA for the CDR3: TGTGCCAGCAGGAAGGGGAGCTACGAGCAGTACTTC. Translating it yields CASRKGSYEQYF.

In this sample, this clone is medium-sized. The rearrangement joins TRBV18 to TRBJ1-5; D not certain. Per germline, CDR1 KGHSH and CDR2 LQKENI. Trimming left V 6 bases short and J 1 base short, with 7 bases between. The CDR3 spans 13 residues. Here the CDR3 reads CASSLGSNQPQHF. The CDR3 DNA follows: TGTGCCAGCTCCCTCGGGAGCAATCAGCCCCAGCATTTT.

This clone turned up a few times. This chain links TRBV28 with TRBJ2-5; 8 bases fit TRBD2. The length of the CDR3 is 14 residues. J gave up 4 bases and V 6 bases, and 7 bases lay outside the gene matches. Germline V gene sequence: CDR1 MDHEN, CDR2 SYDVKM. CDR3 in amino acids: CASRYGRASETQYF. The CDR3 bases are TGTGCCAGCAGGTACGGGAGGGCTTCAGAGACCCAGTACTTC.

There are a few counts of this clone. J is TRBJ1-5 and V is TRBV27; a possible D gene is TRBD1 (6 bases). Germline CDR1 MNHEY, CDR2 SMNVEV (reference sequence). V lost 6 bases, J lost 6 bases, and 15 bases lay in between. The CDR3 runs 14 residues. The chain's CDR3 is CASRETGISQPQHF. The CDR3 nucleotides are TGTGCCAGCAGGGAAACAGGGATTTCTCAGCCCCAGCATTTT.

The sample holds many counts of this clone. The chain employs TRBV5-1 and TRBJ1-1; unclear D gene. V lost 0 bases to trimming and J lost 6 bases, with 9 bases between them. The CDR3 totals 13 residues. Looked up from germline, CDR1 is SGHRS and CDR2 is YFSETQ. CDR3 in DNA: TGCGCCAGCAGCTTGGGAGGGAGTCCTGAAGCTTTCTTT. Its protein is CASSLGGSPEAFF.

This clone was observed at least ten times. The rearrangement joins TRBV6-1 to TRBJ1-5; no firm D call. Germline values: CDR1 MNHNS, CDR2 SASEGT. CDR3 length: 15 amino acids. The V end lost 4 bases, the J end lost 3 bases, and 13 bases lay between the germline ends. Here the CDR3 reads CASSGLEGYNQPQHF. Written as DNA, the CDR3 is TGTGCCAGCAGTGGCCTTGAGGGCTACAATCAGCCCCAGCATTTT.

The V and J genes are TRBV6-1 and TRBJ1-2; D unclear. V shed 3 bases and J shed 5 bases, with 7 bases lying between them. This CDR3 comprises 12 residues. Germline-derived CDR1 and CDR2 are MNHNS and SASEGT. DNA for the CDR3: TGTGCCAGCAGTGAGGGTCCTTATGGCTACACCTTC. The encoded protein is CASSEGPYGYTF.

CDR3 protein: CASTPSDMNTEAFF. The CDR3 nucleotides are TGTGCCAGCACGCCCAGCGACATGAACACTGAAGCTTTCTTT. This chain connects TRBV6-1 to TRBJ1-1; D remains ambiguous. Germline values: CDR1 MNHNS, CDR2 SASEGT. This CDR3 spans 14 amino acids. Trimming took 7 bases from V and 0 from J, leaving 12 bases between them.

CDR3 sequence reads: CASSLQAGRANYGYTF. The CDR3 DNA follows: TGTGCCAGCAGCTTACAAGCGGGCAGGGCTAACTATGGCTACACCTTC. The J gene is TRBJ1-2, the V gene TRBV11-1; a weak D match, TRBD1 (5 bases). This CDR3 spans 16 amino acids. V lost 2 bases, J lost 0 bases, and 13 bases lay in between. Looked up from germline, CDR1 is SGHAT and CDR2 is FQDESV (reference sequence).